The entry below describes one TCR beta chain. V lost 5 bases to trimming and J lost 6 bases; unmatched junction nucleotides: 8. The V gene's germline CDR1 is SGHDN and CDR2 FVKESK. The CDR3 is 15 residues long. These data come from a study of blood T cell repertoires in COVID-19. Across the study: Sites in the United States, Italy and Spain provided acute and convalescent COVID-19 samples. PBMCs, B-cell-depleted T cells, or T cells were the source of the cDNA or gDNA that made up the material.

Under the authors' procedure: Researchers report that nucleated cell counts were estimated from reference gene primer amplification. Libraries were prepared by immunoSEQ multiplex PCR; TCRdb keeps only in-frame clonotypes and omits some of them. From that table come the V and J calls and clone size; the DNA was used to work out D and trimming. The sample holds over 250,000 clones, about four fifths seen once. V usage is TRBV14 and J usage is TRBJ2-1, with 9 bases aligning to TRBD2. Material for sequencing was peripheral blood. The sequence came from a woman between 50 and 59 years old who had recovered from COVID-19. CDR3 DNA sequence: TGTGCCAGCAGCAAACCGGGACTAGCTGGCAATGAGCAGTTCTTC. Its protein is CASSKPGLAGNEQFF.